One sample yielded the 15 T cell receptor beta chains listed below, sequenced in a study of blood T cells in healthy people across ages. For the second PCR, which ran for roughly 6 to 12 cycles, a sample-barcoded 5' primer and a J-beta primer mix were used. Via MiXCR, TCRdb re-called the 5' RACE reads, giving one row per CDR3 protein. The table shows some 1.1 million distinct CDR3 sequences, with roughly two fifths occurring only once. Sequences were obtained from blood. Receptor source: a man aged 18-30 years in good health.

This sequence joins TRBV2 and TRBJ2-5, with D perhaps TRBD1 (5 bases). Trimming shortened V by 3 bases and J by 2 bases, and 7 bases separated the two germline ends. The CDR3 is made up of 13 amino acids. Germline V lookup: CDR1 SNHLY, CDR2 FYNNEI. The CDR3 protein is CASSDRGQETQYF. CDR3 nucleotide sequence: TGTGCCAGCAGTGATAGGGGACAAGAGACCCAGTACTTC.

The chain joins TRBV20-1 to TRBJ1-1; 7 bases agree with TRBD1. Trimming cost V 3 bases and J 3 bases; bases outside gene matches: 13. CDR3 length: 16 amino acids. The germline V gene has CDR1 DFQATT and CDR2 SNEGSKA (reference sequence). DNA for the CDR3: TGCAGTGCTAGGGACCGGGACAGACGCATGGACACTGAAGCTTTCTTT. Protein: CSARDRDRRMDTEAFF.

The CDR3, as DNA: TGTGCCAGCACGAGGGTCGGCAGCACCGGGGAGCTGTTTTTT. Translated: CASTRVGSTGELFF. V and J are TRBV6-2 or TRBV6-3 and TRBJ2-2, with a possible D match to TRBD2 (5 bases). CDR3 length: 14 residues. Germline V gene sequence: CDR1 MNHEY, CDR2 SVGEGT. Trimming pared 7 bases from V and 4 bases from J, leaving 13 bases between.

The V call is TRBV15, the J call TRBJ2-5; D remains ambiguous. The CDR3 consists of 14 residues. From germline, CDR1 is LNHNV and CDR2 YYDKDF (reference sequence). The V end lost 0 bases, the J end lost 3 bases, and 8 bases lay between the germline ends. Written as DNA, the CDR3 is TGTGCCACCAGCAGAGATCTGGCTGAAGAGACCCAGTACTTC. As protein: CATSRDLAEETQYF. Combining the CDR3 with reference TRBV15 and TRBJ2-5 gives the whole variable domain DAMVIQNPRYQVTQFGKPVTLSCSQTLNHNVMYWYQQKSSQAPKLLFHYYDKDFNNEADTPDNFQSRRPNTSFCFLDIRSPGLGDTAMYLCATSRDLAEETQYFGPGTRLLVL.

This clonotype was seen at least ten times. CDR3 nucleotides: TGCAGTGCTAGAGATCTCCGGGTCCCCGGAGATACGCAGTATTTT. As protein: CSARDLRVPGDTQYF. This chain joins TRBV20-1 and TRBJ2-3; D call uncertain. Germline CDR1 and CDR2: DFQATT and SNEGSKA (reference sequence). The CDR3 covers 15 residues. Trimming took 0 bases from V and 5 from J, leaving 15 bases between them.

Note on this clonotype: The germline gene is not matched at one end of the junction; a read error may be the cause. J is TRBJ1-1 and V is TRBV2; perhaps TRBD1 as D (5 bases). Germline V CDR1 and CDR2: SNHLY, FYNNEI. This CDR3 contains 13 residues. The CDR3 sequence: CASTEDQGGEAFF. The CDR3 DNA is TGTGCCAGCACTGAAGATCAGGGCGGTGAAGCTTTCTTT. Supplemented by reference TRBV2 and TRBJ1-1, the full variable domain reads EPEVTQTPSHQVTQMGQEVILRCVPISNHLYFYWYRQILGQKVEFLVSFYNNEISEKSEIFDDQFSVERPDGSNFTLKIRSTKLEDSAMYFCASTEDQGGEAFFGQGTRLTVV.

This chain uses TRBV6-9 with TRBJ1-4; the D gene is possibly TRBD1 (5 bases). This CDR3 spans 17 amino acids. Between the trimmed V and J ends, which lost 8 bases and 2 bases, there was a span of 21 bases. Germline loops: CDR1 MNHGY, CDR2 SVAAGI. The CDR3 DNA is TGTGCCAGCTACCTCCGGGGCAGGACGTGGACTAATGAAAAACTGTTTTTT. This translates into CASYLRGRTWTNEKLFF.

The chain uses TRBV4-3 and TRBJ1-5, with 8 bases lining up with TRBD1. The CDR3 consists of 16 residues. J lost 6 bases, V lost 0 bases, and 7 bases had no gene match. Germline loops: CDR1 LGHNA, CDR2 YSLEER. In DNA, the CDR3 is TGCGCCAGCAGCCAAGATTGGCCAGGGGGCAGTCAGCCCCAGCATTTT. Its translation: CASSQDWPGGSQPQHF.

About this clonotype: An end of the junction does not agree with germline; a read error may underlie this. The CDR3 nucleotides are TGTGCCGGCAGCTTATGGACCGAATTCTATGGCTACACCTTC. As protein: CAGSLWTEFYGYTF. V gene TRBV7-2 combines with J gene TRBJ1-2; no clear D. The CDR3 consists of 14 residues. CDR1 and CDR2 (germline): SGHTA, FQGNSA.

This sequence joins TRBV12-3 or TRBV12-4 and TRBJ1-4; D might be TRBD1 (6 bases). The CDR3 length is 15 residues. The V and J ends lost 3 bases and 6 bases respectively, with 14 bases between them. This CDR3 is CASSFQRQADEKLFF. The DNA of the CDR3 is TGTGCCAGCAGTTTCCAGCGACAGGCGGATGAAAAACTGTTTTTT.

This clonotype was recorded once. CDR3 residues: CSAAAGATTDTQYF. The CDR3 DNA follows: TGCAGTGCGGCGGCGGGGGCTACCACAGATACGCAGTATTTT. The chain links TRBV20-1 to TRBJ2-3; D perhaps matches TRBD2 (7 bases). Looked up from germline, CDR1 is DFQATT and CDR2 is SNEGSKA (reference sequence). The CDR3 contains 14 residues. V dropped 6 bases and J dropped 2 bases, with 15 bases sitting between them.

V gene TRBV6-6 combines with J gene TRBJ1-4; the D gene is possibly TRBD1 (5 bases). Trimming took off 2 bases at V and 14 bases at J, with 21 bases between the two ends. The V gene's germline CDR1 is MNHNY and CDR2 SVGAGI (reference sequence). This CDR3 spans 15 amino acids. The CDR3 DNA sequence: TGTGCCAGCAGTTACCACAAAGACCAGGGTACATTTCTGTTTTTT. Residues: CASSYHKDQGTFLFF.

The chain combines TRBV12-3 or TRBV12-4 with TRBJ2-3, with 7 nucleotides matching TRBD1. V shed 6 bases and J 0 bases; nucleotides not matched to a gene: 9. This CDR3 region has 16 residues. The CDR3, as DNA: TGTGCCAGCAGAAGGACAGGCTCTCCTAGCACAGATACGCAGTATTTT. It translates to CASRRTGSPSTDTQYF.

V and J are TRBV24-1 and TRBJ2-5; TRBD2 matches 13 bases. Looked up from germline, CDR1 is KGHDR and CDR2 is SFDVKD. V was pared by 7 bases and J by 5 bases, with 9 bases of the junction left unmatched. The CDR3 is made up of 16 amino acids. CDR3 sequence: CATSSGLAGEWETQYF. CDR3 in DNA: TGTGCCACCAGCTCAGGACTAGCGGGAGAGTGGGAGACCCAGTACTTC.

The chain uses TRBV20-1 and TRBJ1-2, with 10 bases fitting TRBD1. The CDR3 covers 15 residues. The V gene end was trimmed by 6 bases and the J gene end by 4 bases; junction bases not matched to a gene: 11. CDR1 and CDR2 (germline): DFQATT, SNEGSKA (reference sequence). The CDR3 loop reads CSAFPVRDRGYGYTF. In DNA form, the CDR3 reads TGCAGTGCCTTCCCCGTTCGGGACAGGGGCTATGGCTACACCTTC.